The entry below gives a single T cell receptor beta chain sequence along with its context. The antigen is unknown. Specified time point: week 47, end of study. What each vaccine dose contained was 300 ug of mutant IDH1 20-mer peptide, accompanied by topical imiquimod. All eight of the vaccinations patients received fell in weeks 1, 3, 5, 7, 11, 15, 19 and 23. These data come from a study of a mutant IDH1 vaccine in newly diagnosed glioma. Looking at the study overall: Patients' prior therapy spanned radiotherapy, temozolomide, or both; most underwent both. It was at week 35 that visit V12 occurred, and at week 47 that visit V13 did.

Using immunoSEQ multiplex PCR, the repertoire was profiled, and TCRdb retains in-frame clones only, with some absent. The sample carries 90,000 to 100,000 clones, roughly 86% recorded once. The TCR sequence derives from a woman between 50 and 59 years old with glioma. The input for sequencing was PBMCs, taken from a glioma patient whose treatment included an IDH1 peptide vaccine.

The CDR3 region is CAITGLAEAFF. For the CDR3, the DNA is TGTGCCATAACAGGGCTGGCTGAAGCTTTCTTT. The rearrangement uses TRBV6-1 and TRBJ1-1; D possibly corresponds to TRBD1 (6 bases). The CDR3 length is 11 residues. From germline, CDR1 is MNHNS and CDR2 SASEGT. Trimming cost V 10 bases and J 6 bases, with 12 bases left between them.